This TCR beta chain appears in the sequencing data of a study of post-analysis software for immune sequencing data. The wider study: In terms of disease course, relapsing-remitting, secondary progressive and progressive-relapsing multiple sclerosis were included.

Sequencing libraries made from TCR beta cDNA carried unique molecular identifiers. TCRdb reprocessed the PCR reads via MiXCR and lists one record per CDR3 protein. The sample shows roughly 730,000 distinct CDR3 sequences, roughly 29% of them seen only once. This clonotype was observed at least ten times. Its antigen is currently unknown. Overall study results and limits: About five TRBV segments, including TRBV5-6, TRBV5-1 and TRBV20-1, were more frequent in patients than controls. Same-batch samples co-clustered strongly by F measure. Compared with controls, patients showed significantly lower normalized Chao1 diversity.

V was trimmed by 6 bases and J by 2 bases, leaving 12 bases between them. The CDR3 covers 14 residues. The V gene is TRBV12-3 or TRBV12-4, the J gene TRBJ2-3, with TRBD1 as a possible D gene (6 bases). The sequence came from a girl aged 5 to 17 with multiple sclerosis. The material sequenced was blood. This CDR3 is CASSPRTDTDTQYF. The CDR3 nucleotides are TGTGCCAGCAGCCCTCGGACAGACACAGATACGCAGTATTTT.